Listed below are T cell receptor beta chains from one sample, sequenced in a study of breast tumors, draining lymph nodes, adjacent tissues. From the multiplex PCR reads, TCRdb called clonotypes with MiXCR, one entry per CDR3 protein. Of more than 20,000 distinct CDR3 sequences listed, around 55% are singletons. The source material was breast tumor tissue. These receptors all stem from a female donor with breast cancer. Some clones in this sample may be carry-over from other donors' samples. Each CDR3 is given with its conserved first and last residue. Fields, in order: D gene, V gene, J gene, clone size, CDR3 protein, CDR3 DNA. The D gene is left open where the match is weak. Clone size appears in some rows only: once, few, many, or a class for an expanded clone.

NA,TRBV12-3/TRBV12-4,TRBJ2-3,medium-sized,CASRGLADTQYF,TGTGCCAGCAGAGGGCTGGCAGATACGCAGTATTTT
NA,TRBV19,TRBJ1-6,NA,CASSRDGGSPLHF,TGTGCCAGTAGTAGAGACGGTGGATCACCCCTCCACTTT
NA,TRBV7-3,TRBJ1-2,NA,CASSFYICSASPAGSGNYGYTF,NA
NA,TRBV7-9,TRBJ1-1,many,CASSLSVNTEAFF,TGTGCCAGCAGCTTGAGTGTGAACACTGAAGCTTTCTTT
TRBD1,TRBV25-1,TRBJ1-1,many,CASSGQGALGEAFF,TGTGCCAGCAGTGGCCAGGGGGCGTTGGGTGAAGCTTTCTTT
TRBD2,TRBV5-1,TRBJ2-3,once,CASSLGLAGGLIGDTQYF,TGCGCCAGCAGCTTGGGTCTAGCGGGAGGTCTGATAGGAGATACGCAGTATTTT
TRBD1,TRBV7-9,TRBJ2-2,many,CASSFLSGGVRLFF,TGTGCCAGCAGCTTTTTGTCAGGGGGCGTTCGGCTGTTTTTT
NA,TRBV7-9,TRBJ1-4,NA,CASRMWADEKLFF,TGTGCCAGCCGTATGTGGGCGGATGAAAAACTGTTTTTT
TRBD1,TRBV7-8,TRBJ2-1,NA,CASSLSGTGYEQFF,TGTGCCAGCAGCTTATCCGGGACAGGGTACGAGCAGTTCTTC
TRBD2,TRBV20-1,TRBJ2-5,medium-sized,CSVLSSGGDTETQYF,TGCAGTGTTCTCTCTAGCGGGGGTGATACGGAGACCCAGTACTTC
TRBD1,TRBV27,TRBJ1-2,many,CASSLSGQGRRGYTF,TGTGCCAGCAGTTTATCGGGACAGGGTAGGCGTGGCTACACCTTC
NA,TRBV16,TRBJ2-3,many,CASSDEGVSSDTQYF,TGTGCCAGCAGCGACGAGGGGGTGTCGTCAGATACGCAGTATTTT
TRBD1,TRBV5-5,TRBJ1-4,NA,CASSSGQGEKLFF,TGTGCCAGCAGCTCGGGACAGGGCGAAAAACTGTTTTTT
NA,TRBV5-1,TRBJ1-2,medium-sized,CASSPGANNYGYTF,TGCGCCAGCAGCCCCGGGGCTAATAACTATGGCTACACCTTC
NA,TRBV4-3,TRBJ1-2,NA,CASSQEGSSNYGYTF,TGCGCCAGCAGCCAAGAAGGATCCAGTAACTATGGCTACACCTTC
NA,TRBV12-3/TRBV12-4,TRBJ1-4,NA,CASSLMGGAEEKLFF,TGTGCCAGCAGTTTAATGGGGGGCGCTGAGGAAAAACTGTTTTTT
NA,TRBV5-1,TRBJ1-2,NA,CASSLAGGGLGYGYTF,TGCGCCAGCAGCTTGGCTGGGGGTGGATTAGGTTATGGCTACACCTTC
TRBD1,TRBV28,TRBJ2-5,few,CASSVRDRGRQETQYF,TGTGCCAGCAGTGTGAGGGACAGGGGGCGCCAAGAGACCCAGTACTTC
NA,TRBV2,TRBJ1-5,NA,CASSEQLGSQPQHF,TGTGCCAGCAGTGAACAGCTGGGATCTCAGCCCCAGCATTTT
TRBD2,TRBV19,TRBJ2-1,NA,CASSIQGTSANNEQFF,TGTGCCAGTAGTATTCAAGGGACTAGCGCCAACAATGAGCAGTTCTTC
NA,TRBV7-6,TRBJ1-5,NA,CASSLQQGNQPQHF,TGTGCCAGCAGCTTACAACAGGGAAATCAGCCCCAGCATTTT
NA,TRBV2,TRBJ2-5,many,CASRGAGRPGYQETQYF,TGTGCCAGCAGGGGGGCCGGGCGGCCCGGGTACCAAGAGACCCAGTACTTC
TRBD2,TRBV12-3/TRBV12-4,TRBJ2-7,NA,CASKRDSPSYEQYF,TGTGCCAGCAAGCGGGACTCCCCGTCCTACGAGCAGTACTTC
NA,TRBV2,TRBJ1-4,NA,CASRRTPMGEKLFF,TGTGCCAGCAGACGGACTCCCATGGGGGAAAAACTGTTTTTT
NA,TRBV4-3,TRBJ2-4,NA,CASSQEQKNIQYF,TGCGCCAGCAGCCAAGAACAGAAAAACATTCAGTACTTC
TRBD2,TRBV2,TRBJ2-3,NA,CASSVRGGGQDTQYF,TGTGCCAGCAGTGTTCGGGGGGGCGGGCAGGATACGCAGTATTTT
TRBD2,TRBV19,TRBJ2-1,NA,CASSPRTSSEVEQFF,TGTGCCAGTAGTCCTCGGACTAGCTCAGAGGTTGAGCAGTTCTTC
TRBD1,TRBV18,TRBJ1-5,NA,CASSPIPIGTGKPQHF,TGTGCCAGCTCACCAATACCGATCGGGACAGGCAAGCCCCAGCATTTT
TRBD2,TRBV2,TRBJ2-7,NA,CASSELAGIGEQYF,TGTGCCAGCAGTGAACTAGCGGGAATCGGCGAGCAGTACTTC
NA,TRBV7-2,TRBJ2-7,NA,CASSPGAPSYEQYF,TGTGCCAGCAGCCCGGGGGCCCCTTCCTACGAGCAGTACTTC
TRBD1,TRBV5-1,TRBJ1-3,NA,CASSSGQGENTIYF,TGCGCCAGCAGCTCCGGACAGGGGGAGAACACCATATATTTT
TRBD2,TRBV4-2,TRBJ2-5,many,CASSQDAGGPETQYF,TGTGCCAGCAGCCAAGACGCGGGGGGGCCAGAGACCCAGTACTTC
NA,TRBV4-2,TRBJ1-2,medium-sized,CASSQPGRMNYGYTF,TGTGCCAGCAGCCAGCCGGGACGCATGAACTATGGCTACACCTTC
NA,TRBV24-1,TRBJ2-1,NA,CASGRASYNEQFF,TGTGCCAGTGGGCGGGCGAGCTACAATGAGCAGTTCTTC
NA,TRBV10-3,TRBJ1-2,NA,CAITGGGHGYTF,TGTGCCATCACAGGTGGGGGGCATGGCTACACCTTC